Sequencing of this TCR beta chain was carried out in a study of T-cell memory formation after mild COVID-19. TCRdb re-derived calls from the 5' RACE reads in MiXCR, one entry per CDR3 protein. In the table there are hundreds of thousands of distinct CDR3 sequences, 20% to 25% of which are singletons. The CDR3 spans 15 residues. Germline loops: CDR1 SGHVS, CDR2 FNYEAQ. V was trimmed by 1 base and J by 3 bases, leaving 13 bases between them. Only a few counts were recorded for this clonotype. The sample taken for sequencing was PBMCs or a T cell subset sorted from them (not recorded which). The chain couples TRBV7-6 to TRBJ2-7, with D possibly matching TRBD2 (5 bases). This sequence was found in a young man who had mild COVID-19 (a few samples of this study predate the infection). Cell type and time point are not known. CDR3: CASSLEEPGNYEQYF. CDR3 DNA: TGTGCCAGCAGCTTAGAAGAGCCGGGGAACTACGAGCAGTACTTC.